The T cell receptor beta chain under discussion was sequenced for a study of CD8 T cells in Susac syndrome (dated by TCRdb to the late 2010s). About the full investigation: Repertoire sequencing was used to test whether CD8+ T cell activation and differentiation in Susac syndrome was antigen driven.

Including cysteine and phenylalanine, the CDR3 has 13 amino acids. Only CDR3 DNA remains: 39 bases, in frame from the first base. The germline V gene provides CDR1 SGDLS and CDR2 YYNGEE. V is reduced by 4 bases and J by 4 bases, leaving a spacing of 11 bases between them. RNA was extracted with the RNeasy kit and about 0.5 to 1 ug was reverse transcribed using random hexamers. The immunoSEQ multiplex PCR assay, covering 54 Vbeta and 13 Jbeta segments, was used to amplify TCR beta CDR3 regions. To correct PCR amplification bias, a synthetic template baseline was used for both primer optimization and computational correction. Under the source paper's analysis protocol: Reads were annotated to V, D and J genes according to IMGT and were analyzed with immunoSEQ Analyzer, with only productive sequences retained. To calculate clonality, Shannon entropy was normalized by log2 of the number of productive unique sequences and then subtracted from one. Public and private clones were assessed among the 100 most prevalent clones of each patient and control. A clone was defined as Susac-specific if it was absent from the healthy and MS cohorts, from more than 850 published viral clones and from other ImmuneACCESS disease sequences. TCRdb itself trimmed the public reads at Q25 with fastp, ran MiXCR and retained productive beta chains. Every CDR3 protein is listed once, alongside the most common genes and DNA of its rows. These V and J calls derive from TCRdb rather than the authors' analysis. The sample table records about 160,000 distinct CDR3 sequences; about 92% of these occur just once. Of the sample, around 0.087% is held by the ten largest clones.

General findings and caveats noted by the study authors: The number of individuals in the TCR sequencing and HLA analysis was recognized as being relatively small.

Peripheral blood CD8+ and CD4+ T cells from healthy donors, Susac syndrome patients and multiple sclerosis patients were profiled using high-throughput TCR beta sequencing. Healthy donors were age- and sex-matched controls. Bulk CD8+ and CD4+ T cells were purified magnetically by negative isolation, whereas CD8+ TEMRA cells were enriched by FACS. Blood was drawn into EDTA tubes, processed within 24 hours, and PBMCs were isolated by density gradient centrifugation. PBMCs intended for TCR sequencing were cryopreserved in liquid nitrogen and thawed later in a water bath at 37 degrees C. Purity of sorted or isolated CD4+, CD8+ and CD8+ TEMRA cells was at least 90%. This clonotype has more than one count but fewer than ten. Its antigen has not been determined. No quality values exist for individual bases; no much larger clone is one base distant.

The sequence was collected from a human donor in good health. Specimen: CD4+ T cells from PBMCs. Here the chain combines TRBV9 and TRBJ1-1; the D gene remains uncertain. The CDR3 in this case is CASSRTGSTEAFF. The sequenced DNA is TGTGCCAGCAGCCGCACCGGGAGCACTGAAGCTTTCTTT.